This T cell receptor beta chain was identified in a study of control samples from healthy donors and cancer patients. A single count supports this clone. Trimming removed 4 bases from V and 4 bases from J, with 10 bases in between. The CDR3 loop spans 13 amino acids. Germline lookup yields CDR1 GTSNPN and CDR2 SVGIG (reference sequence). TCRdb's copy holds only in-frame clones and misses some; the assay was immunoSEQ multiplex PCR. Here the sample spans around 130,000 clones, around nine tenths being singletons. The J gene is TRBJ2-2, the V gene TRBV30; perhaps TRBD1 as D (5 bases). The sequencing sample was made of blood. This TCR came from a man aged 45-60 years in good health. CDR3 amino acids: CAWNGHATGELFF. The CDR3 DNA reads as TGTGCCTGGAATGGACACGCCACCGGGGAGCTGTTTTTT.